Only one count was recorded for the clone carrying this T cell receptor beta chain. TCRdb's copy holds only in-frame clones and misses some; the assay was immunoSEQ multiplex PCR. The sample shows about 70,000 clones, about 92% of them seen only once. This specimen belongs to a study of OX40 agonist ivuxolimab in advanced cancers. The sequencing used CD4+ or CD8+ T cells sorted from blood, collected in a trial of the OX40 agonist ivuxolimab. The sequence derives from an adult with an advanced solid tumor such as melanoma, head and neck, liver or kidney cancer.

DNA for the CDR3: TGTGCCAGCAGCCAAGAATGGGGGGGCTCCTACAATGAGCAGTTCTTC. Protein product: CASSQEWGGSYNEQFF. The chain couples TRBV4-2 to TRBJ2-1, with 7 bases that match TRBD2. Per the germline V gene, CDR1 is LGHNA and CDR2 is YNFKEQ. The CDR3 is 16 amino acids. V shed 0 bases and J 0 bases; nucleotides not matched to a gene: 2.